The present T cell receptor (beta chain) was sequenced within a study of CD8+ T cells in alopecia areata. Study outcomes and limitations: The study also sequences resident alphabeta T cells of normal skin in scalp samples.

V dropped 7 bases and J dropped 2; count of bases not matched to a gene: 6. Germline V gene data show CDR1 as MGHRA and CDR2 as YSYEKL. The CDR3 contains 14 residues. Judged by abundance, this clone is medium-sized. What it recognizes is unknown. Described treatment: oral pan-JAK inhibitor, 5-10 mg twice daily. The authors extracted RNA and reverse transcribed it into cDNA as the sequencing template. TCRdb's copy holds only in-frame clones and misses some; the assay was immunoSEQ multiplex PCR. The sample gives roughly 200,000 clones, roughly 50% of which show up once; more than 10% is in the top ten. The sample in question was CD8+ T cells sorted from blood, obtained at week 24, from a patient treated with tofacitinib. The source is a human donor with alopecia areata. The J gene is TRBJ2-7, the V gene TRBV4-1; 9 bases fit TRBD1. The CDR3 region is CASTGQGCPYEQYF. CDR3 nucleotide sequence: TGCGCCAGCACTGGACAGGGGTGTCCCTACGAGCAGTACTTC.